The following is a T cell receptor beta chain sequence with its context. Per the germline V gene, CDR1 is KGHSH and CDR2 is LQKENI. With V trimmed by 3 bases and J by 2 bases, 1 base remained unmatched. The CDR3 spans 14 residues. This entry comes from a study of blood T cell repertoires in COVID-19. Study at large: Donors in the United States, Italy and Spain gave samples during acute or convalescent COVID-19. PBMCs, B-cell-depleted T cells, or T cells provided the cDNA or gDNA that made up the material.

Authors' processing steps: It was from reference gene primer amplification that nucleated cell counts were estimated. Only in-frame clones appear in the TCRdb table, and some are missing; sequencing was by immunoSEQ multiplex PCR. V and J calls plus clone size are reproduced from that table; the DNA served to infer D and trimming. The data show about 40,000 clones, approximately 75% seen once. The chain is built from TRBV18 and TRBJ2-3, with 8 bases identical to TRBD2. This receptor was obtained from a human donor in a cohort sampled during active or convalescent COVID-19. The donor label of this sample is uncertain. The sequenced material came from peripheral blood. The CDR3 coding sequence is TGTGCCAGCTCACCGGGACTAGTCACAGATACGCAGTATTTT. The encoded protein is CASSPGLVTDTQYF.